Presented here are 2 T cell receptor beta chains from one specimen sequenced in a study of blood T cell repertoires in COVID-19. Profiling relied on immunoSEQ multiplex PCR, and the TCRdb table lists in-frame clones only, not all of them. The data contain 200,000 to 250,000 clones, under 90% of them singletons. Sequencing input: peripheral blood. The receptors were sampled from a man at least 80 years old with acute or convalescent COVID-19.

A few counts support this clone. The J gene is TRBJ2-1, the V gene TRBV11-2; 12 bases align to TRBD2. Germline CDR1 reads SGHAT; CDR2 reads FQNNGV. The CDR3 is made up of 18 amino acids. V dropped 4 bases and J dropped 0; count of bases not matched to a gene: 7. The CDR3 reads CASSSPSTSGSSYNEQFF. The CDR3 DNA reads as TGTGCCAGCAGCTCCCCGTCGACTAGCGGGAGCTCCTACAATGAGCAGTTCTTC.

The DNA of the CDR3 is TGTGCTAGTGGTTTCCCCACAGTTCGCTATGGCTACACCTTC. It yields the protein CASGFPTVRYGYTF. The chain joins TRBV12-5 to TRBJ1-2; D gene unclear. This CDR3 has 14 amino acids. Germline loops: CDR1 LGHNT, CDR2 FRNRAP. Deletions cut 3 bases from V and 4 bases from J, with 12 bases between.